Following are 27 T cell receptor beta chains from one sample sequenced in a study of CD8+ T cells in alopecia areata. This sample's treatment: oral pan-JAK inhibitor, 5-10 mg twice daily. Once RNA had been extracted, it was reverse transcribed into cDNA to act as the sequencing template. Sequencing used immunoSEQ multiplex PCR; TCRdb keeps in-frame clones, though not all of them. The table lists more than 95,000 clones, just over 85% of them singletons, with around 10% in the top ten. This material consisted of CD8+ T cells sorted from blood, taken at approximately week 34, from a patient treated with tofacitinib. The receptors shown here come from a human donor with alopecia areata.

The chain links TRBV7-2 to TRBJ1-1, with D perhaps TRBD1 (6 bases). Trimming left V 1 base short and J 4 bases short, with 13 bases between. From germline, CDR1 is SGHTA and CDR2 FQGNSA. The length of the CDR3 is 15 residues. CDR3: CASSLVTGTGTEAFF. CDR3 nucleotides: TGTGCCAGCAGCTTAGTAACAGGGACGGGCACTGAAGCTTTCTTT.

This chain connects TRBV29-1 to TRBJ2-1; 10 positions agree with TRBD2. J gave up 4 bases and V 5 bases, and 2 bases lay outside the gene matches. Germline V gene data show CDR1 as SQVTM and CDR2 as ANQGSEA. The CDR3 totals 13 residues. The CDR3 DNA reads TGCAGCGTTCGGACTAGCGGTTACAATGAGCAGTTCTTC. Its protein product is CSVRTSGYNEQFF.

The gene calls are TRBV15 and TRBJ2-1, with 9 bases identical to TRBD1. CDR1 is LNHNV, CDR2 YYDKDF, per germline (reference sequence). This CDR3 comprises 20 residues. V shed 0 bases and J 0 bases; nucleotides not matched to a gene: 12. In nucleotides, the CDR3 is TGTGCCACCAGCAGAGATCTGGGACAGGGAGGTTTAAGCTCCTACAATGAGCAGTTCTTC. Amino acids: CATSRDLGQGGLSSYNEQFF.

This chain connects TRBV6-6 to TRBJ2-2, with D unresolved. The germline V gene has CDR1 MNHNY and CDR2 SVGAGI (reference sequence). The CDR3 covers 12 residues. Trimming pared 2 bases from V and 7 bases from J, leaving 5 bases between. CDR3 region: CASSYTVGELFF. The CDR3 nucleotides are TGTGCCAGCAGTTACACTGTCGGGGAGCTGTTTTTT.

This clone was seen a few times. The chain links TRBV5-1 to TRBJ2-1; 11 positions agree with TRBD2. Germline CDR1 is SGHRS and CDR2 is YFSETQ. This CDR3 is built from 16 residues. V shed 0 bases and J 4 bases; nucleotides not matched to a gene: 3. The CDR3 DNA reads TGCGCCAGCAGCTTGGCCCTAGCGGGGGGTTACAATGAGCAGTTCTTC. Translating gives CASSLALAGGYNEQFF.

Comment on this clone: Given the absence of the conserved phenylalanine or tryptophan at the CDR3 end, a read error is likely. The DNA is left out, because the CDR3 cannot be placed on it with certainty; the CDR3 is given as TCRdb lists it. This rearrangement joins TRBV7-2 to TRBJ2-3; TRBD2, the table's D call, lacks a check against the DNA. The CDR3 has 14 amino acids, counting both end residues. Germline lookup yields CDR1 SGHTA and CDR2 FQGNSA. CDR3 amino acids: CASSCGRQILAGGA.

The chain is built from TRBV7-8 and TRBJ2-7; D not resolved. This CDR3 has 12 residues. The germline V gene has CDR1 SGHVS and CDR2 FQNEAQ. V was trimmed by 2 bases and J by 6 bases, leaving 8 bases between them. The CDR3 sequence is CASSLSPCEQYF. The CDR3 nucleotides are TGTGCCAGCAGCTTATCCCCCTGCGAGCAGTACTTC.

The chain has TRBV27 and TRBJ1-4; D not certain. CDR1 MNHEY and CDR2 SMNVEV come from the germline V gene (reference sequence). The CDR3 runs to 12 residues. V was clipped by 4 bases and J by 8 bases, with 8 bases between them. The CDR3 bases are TGTGCCAGCAGTTCGCGAGGAGAAAAACTGTTTTTT. This sequence encodes CASSSRGEKLFF.

This clone was detected only once. The chain is built from TRBV27 and TRBJ2-3; D tentatively reads TRBD1 or TRBD2 (5 bases each). Germline loops: CDR1 MNHEY, CDR2 SMNVEV (reference sequence). The CDR3 spans 15 residues. Trimming removed 3 bases from V and 4 bases from J, with 14 bases in between. The CDR3 loop is CASSFSGQGSDTQYF. The CDR3 DNA reads TGTGCCAGCAGTTTTTCGGGGCAGGGTTCAGATACGCAGTATTTT.

This rearrangement joins TRBV4-1 to TRBJ2-1; TRBD2 aligns across 8 bases. The V gene end was trimmed by 0 bases and the J gene end by 7 bases; junction bases not matched to a gene: 5. Germline-derived CDR1 and CDR2 are MGHRA and YSYEKL. The CDR3 runs to 15 residues. The CDR3 nucleotides read TGCGCCAGCAGCCAAGAAGAGTCTAGCGGGAATGAGCAGTTCTTC. Amino acids: CASSQEESSGNEQFF.

The J gene is TRBJ1-1, the V gene TRBV11-2, with 7 bases lining up with TRBD1. The CDR3 contains 12 residues. V lost 5 bases and J lost 8; bases outside the gene matches: 5. Germline V gives CDR1 SGHAT, CDR2 FQNNGV. The CDR3 protein is CASSLDRAEAFF. Here the CDR3 DNA reads TGTGCCAGCAGCCTCGACAGGGCCGAAGCTTTCTTT.

The chain links TRBV6-1 to TRBJ2-7; 11 bases line up with TRBD2. V lost 0 bases to trimming and J lost 2 bases; unmatched junction nucleotides: 0. The V gene's germline CDR1 is MNHNS and CDR2 SASEGT. The CDR3 is 15 amino acids. The CDR3 region is CASSEASGGAYEQYF. In nucleotides, the CDR3 is TGTGCCAGCAGTGAAGCTAGCGGGGGGGCCTACGAGCAGTACTTC.

This clone showed up just once. Here the CDR3 DNA reads TGTGCCAGCAGCCCCCCGCGGCAGGGATCACGATATGGCTACACCTTC. This codes for CASSPPRQGSRYGYTF. The chain carries TRBV7-9 and TRBJ1-2; D may be TRBD1 (5 bases). Trimming cost V 5 bases and J 5 bases, with 21 bases left between them. This CDR3 has 16 amino acids. The V gene's germline CDR1 is SEHNR and CDR2 FQNEAQ (reference sequence).

CDR3 amino acids: CASKSGTGLSPLHF. In nucleotides, the CDR3 is TGTGCCAGTAAATCCGGGACAGGGCTATCACCCCTCCACTTT. The genes are TRBV19 and TRBJ1-6; the match to TRBD1 covers 9 bases. CDR3 size: 14 residues. Per germline, CDR1 LNHDA and CDR2 SQIVND (reference sequence). Losses at the gene ends were 7 bases for V and 10 bases for J; bases not matched to a gene: 8.

This chain joins TRBV10-2 and TRBJ2-5; unclear D gene. V lost 2 bases and J 1 base, leaving 8 bases between the germline ends. CDR3 length equals 14 residues. CDR1 is WSHSY, CDR2 SAAADI, per germline. The CDR3 DNA sequence: TGCGCCAGCAGTGAGGGCAGGACCCAAGAGACCCAGTACTTC. Translation gives CASSEGRTQETQYF.

The chain combines TRBV15 with TRBJ2-1; weak D call: TRBD2 (5 bases). Deletions cut 4 bases from V and 4 bases from J, with 8 bases between. The CDR3 has 13 amino acids. CDR1 LNHNV and CDR2 YYDKDF come from the germline V gene (reference sequence). CDR3 residues: CATSKTGYNEQFF. Here the CDR3 DNA reads TGTGCCACCAGCAAGACGGGATACAATGAGCAGTTCTTC.

The chain combines TRBV27 with TRBJ2-1; 11 bases are a match to TRBD2. V was pared by 6 bases and J by 4 bases, with 5 bases of the junction left unmatched. CDR3 size: 15 residues. Per germline, CDR1 MNHEY and CDR2 SMNVEV (reference sequence). CDR3 region: CASRLGLAAYNEQFF. In DNA form, the CDR3 reads TGTGCCAGCAGACTGGGACTAGCGGCATACAATGAGCAGTTCTTC.

The chain is built from TRBV5-1 and TRBJ1-2, with 7 bases that match TRBD1. Per germline, CDR1 SGHRS and CDR2 YFSETQ. J gave up 8 bases and V 0 bases, and 13 bases lay outside the gene matches. The CDR3 is 16 residues long. The chain's CDR3 is CASSLEGPQGVNGYTF. The CDR3 coding sequence is TGCGCCAGCAGCTTGGAGGGCCCCCAGGGGGTAAACGGCTACACCTTC.

The V and J genes are TRBV30 and TRBJ2-7, with D maybe TRBD2 (6 bases). Germline CDR1 and CDR2: GTSNPN and SVGIG (reference sequence). CDR3 length equals 12 residues. V lost 3 bases to trimming and J lost 9 bases, with 15 bases between them. The DNA of the CDR3 is TGTGCCTGGAGCGAGGGGTCGGGAGTGCAGTACTTC. Protein product: CAWSEGSGVQYF.

The V and J genes are TRBV5-4 and TRBJ1-2; D remains unclear. This CDR3 spans 14 amino acids. Deletions cut 4 bases from V and 8 bases from J, with 18 bases between. CDR1 and CDR2 (germline): SGHNT, YYREEE (reference sequence). CDR3 sequence: CASSRNSGRVGYTF. The CDR3 nucleotides are TGTGCCAGCAGCAGAAACTCGGGAAGGGTGGGCTACACCTTC.

This chain joins TRBV19 and TRBJ1-5, with D possibly being TRBD1 (5 bases). This CDR3 has 13 amino acids. From germline, CDR1 is LNHDA and CDR2 SQIVND (reference sequence). V gave up 7 bases and J gave up 2 bases, with 9 bases separating them. CDR3: CASIRGGNQPQHF. CDR3 DNA: TGTGCCAGTATTCGGGGGGGCAATCAGCCCCAGCATTTT.

The chain employs TRBV21-1 and TRBJ2-7; TRBD1, as called in the table, went unchecked against the DNA. TRBV21-1 is a known pseudogene. The CDR3 is 16 residues long. The CDR3 DNA sequence: TGTGCCAGCAGCCCGGAACCGGACAGGGGTCTCTACGAGCAGTACTTC. Translating gives CASSPEPDRGLYEQYF.

The chain employs TRBV10-3 and TRBJ2-1; 9 bases match TRBD2. The CDR3 runs 18 residues. Germline V lookup: CDR1 ENHRY, CDR2 SYGVKD. Trimming took 2 bases from V and 1 from J; bases not matched to a gene: 9. DNA of the CDR3: TGTGCCATCAGTGAGACGCTGGCGGGGGGGCGGTCCTACAATGAGCAGTTCTTC. Its protein is CAISETLAGGRSYNEQFF.

This clone was seen just once. This chain uses TRBV6-5 with TRBJ1-5, with D maybe TRBD1 (6 bases). The V gene lost 0 bases and the J gene lost 5 bases, with 11 bases spanning the gap. The CDR3 runs 15 residues. CDR1 is MNHEY and CDR2 is SVGAGI in the germline V gene. DNA for the CDR3: TGTGCCAGCAGTTACTCGAACGGGGGCCATCAGCCCCAGCATTTT. Translation: CASSYSNGGHQPQHF.

Here the CDR3 reads CASSDQISYEQYF. The CDR3 nucleotides are TGTGCCAGCAGTGACCAGATCTCCTACGAGCAGTACTTC. This chain joins TRBV2 and TRBJ2-7; no definite D call. Trimming took off 3 bases at V and 0 bases at J, with 6 bases between the two ends. CDR1 is SNHLY and CDR2 is FYNNEI in the germline V gene. The CDR3 contains 13 residues.

CDR3 loop: CASSAGGASVDTQYF. CDR3 bases: TGTGCCAGCAGCGCTGGTGGGGCTTCGGTAGATACGCAGTATTTT. V is TRBV5-4 and J is TRBJ2-3, with D possibly matching TRBD1 (5 bases). The CDR3 has 15 amino acids. Germline values: CDR1 SGHNT, CDR2 YYREEE (reference sequence). The V and J ends lost 4 bases and 5 bases respectively, with 17 bases between them.

This clone was found once. The gene calls are TRBV4-1 and TRBJ2-7; 14 bases are a match to TRBD2. The length of the CDR3 is 17 residues. The V gene end was trimmed by 4 bases and the J gene end by 3 bases; junction bases not matched to a gene: 8. Germline CDR1 and CDR2: MGHRA and YSYEKL. The CDR3: CASSPEGLAGDGYEQYF. In DNA, the CDR3 is TGCGCCAGCAGCCCGGAGGGACTAGCGGGAGATGGCTACGAGCAGTACTTC.